Listed here are 27 T cell receptor beta chains from one sample, sequenced in a study of patients and donors after allogeneic stem cell transplantation. Via MiXCR, TCRdb re-called the RT-PCR reads, giving one row per CDR3 protein. The profile shows 30,000 to 40,000 distinct CDR3 sequences, around 33% of them singletons. The sample taken for sequencing was blood, either unsorted or a sorted T cell fraction (not recorded which). All receptors come from a human donor who was either an allogeneic HSCT recipient or a stem cell or donor lymphocyte infusion donor (not recorded which). It is not recorded whose cells these are; they may come from a transplant donor.

The chain uses TRBV5-1 and TRBJ2-1; 9 bases line up with TRBD2. CDR1 and CDR2 from the germline V gene are SGHRS and YFSETQ. Trimming at V came to 4 bases and at J to 5 bases, leaving 10 bases not matched to a gene. This CDR3 comprises 16 residues. As DNA, the CDR3 is TGCGCCAGCAGCCTTAATCCCCTAGCGGGGAACAATGAGCAGTTCTTC. It encodes CASSLNPLAGNNEQFF.

V is TRBV7-2 and J is TRBJ2-3; D may be TRBD2 (6 bases). V was cut by 5 bases and J by 3 bases, with 24 bases left in between. CDR1 SGHTA and CDR2 FQGNSA come from the germline V gene. The CDR3 runs to 18 residues. The CDR3 protein is CASSPGPIGGTWTDTQYF. CDR3 sequence (DNA): TGTGCCAGCAGCCCAGGGCCGATTGGCGGGACTTGGACAGATACGCAGTATTTT.

This chain links TRBV7-9 with TRBJ1-1, with D maybe TRBD1 (5 bases). The CDR3 sequence is 17 residues long. Germline values: CDR1 SEHNR, CDR2 FQNEAQ (reference sequence). The V end lost 5 bases, the J end lost 5 bases, and 24 bases lay between the germline ends. Here the CDR3 reads CASSRLKGTGVLTEAFF. As DNA, the CDR3 is TGTGCCAGCAGCCGGCTGAAGGGCACGGGGGTGCTTACTGAAGCTTTCTTT.

This clonotype was seen only a few times. The J gene is TRBJ1-2, the V gene TRBV14; D ambiguous. The germline V and J ends were trimmed by 3 bases and 6 bases, with 17 bases remaining between them. In germline, CDR1 is SGHDN, CDR2 FVKESK. This CDR3 is 15 amino acids long. For the CDR3, the DNA is TGTGCCAGCAGCCATTCTAACTTACTAGGAGATGGCTACACCTTC. Residues: CASSHSNLLGDGYTF.

The V and J genes are TRBV6-1 and TRBJ2-3, with D unclear. The CDR3 runs to 13 residues. V gave up 1 base and J gave up 6 bases, with 8 bases separating them. The V gene's germline CDR1 is MNHNS and CDR2 SASEGT. This chain's CDR3 is CASSEGIGDTQYF. The CDR3 DNA reads TGTGCCAGCAGTGAAGGGATCGGGGATACGCAGTATTTT.

The rearrangement uses TRBV4-3 and TRBJ1-2; D not resolved. Germline V lookup: CDR1 LGHNA, CDR2 YSLEER. V was clipped by 0 bases and J by 2 bases, with 10 bases between them. The CDR3 length is 15 residues. The CDR3 region has the DNA TGCGCCAGCAGCCAAGAGAGAGCAGTGAACTATGGCTACACCTTC. Its translation is CASSQERAVNYGYTF.

The chain recombines TRBV12-3 or TRBV12-4 with TRBJ1-4; 8 bases match TRBD1. V lost 0 bases, J lost 4 bases, and 4 bases stayed unmatched. The CDR3 length is 16 residues. The CDR3 here is CASSLAQGAGNEKLFF. CDR3 sequence (DNA): TGTGCCAGCAGTTTAGCCCAGGGGGCAGGTAATGAAAAACTGTTTTTT.

This clonotype was seen ten or more times. The chain combines TRBV12-3 or TRBV12-4 with TRBJ1-2, with 11 bases lining up with TRBD1. The CDR3 totals 19 residues. With V trimmed by 3 bases and J by 2 bases, 14 bases remained unmatched. In nucleotides, the CDR3 is TGTGCCAGCAGTTTTATCCCGGGACAGGGGGAATTAAGGAACTATGGCTACACCTTC. Protein sequence: CASSFIPGQGELRNYGYTF.

There are many counts of this clonotype. The rearrangement uses TRBV14 and TRBJ1-4; no reliable D call. The CDR3 sequence is 13 residues long. V was trimmed by 2 bases and J by 8 bases, leaving 9 bases between them. Germline V lookup: CDR1 SGHDN, CDR2 FVKESK. The CDR3, as DNA: TGTGCCAGCAGCCAAAGTATCAAGGAAAAACTGTTTTTT. It codes for CASSQSIKEKLFF.

The chain employs TRBV20-1 and TRBJ1-5; D perhaps matches TRBD1 (5 bases). The ends were cut back, 3 bases at V and 2 bases at J, with 14 bases in the middle. Germline-derived CDR1 and CDR2 are DFQATT and SNEGSKA (reference sequence). This CDR3 is built from 15 residues. The CDR3 spells CSASGAGYGNQPQHF. CDR3 nucleotide sequence: TGCAGTGCTAGTGGGGCCGGGTACGGCAATCAGCCCCAGCATTTT.

This clonotype was detected a few times. V usage is TRBV5-1 and J usage is TRBJ2-1, with D unclear. V was pared by 2 bases and J by 1 base, with 10 bases between. The CDR3 contains 15 residues. CDR1 is SGHRS and CDR2 is YFSETQ in the germline V gene. The CDR3 protein is CASSLSPGSYNEQFF. The DNA of the CDR3 is TGCGCCAGCAGCTTATCACCTGGGTCCTACAATGAGCAGTTCTTC.

This clonotype was found a few times. DNA for the CDR3: TGTGCCAGCAGTTACGGCGTGGGGTTTCAGCCCCAGCATTTT. It translates to CASSYGVGFQPQHF. V and J are TRBV6-2 or TRBV6-3 and TRBJ1-5; D unresolved. CDR1 and CDR2 (germline): MNHEY, SVGEGT. Trimming removed 2 bases at V and 6 bases at J, with 11 bases between. CDR3 size: 14 residues.

This chain links TRBV10-1 with TRBJ2-3; D might be TRBD1 (5 bases). CDR1 WNHNN and CDR2 SYGVQD come from the germline V gene (reference sequence). V was trimmed by 3 bases and J by 2 bases, leaving 9 bases between them. The CDR3 spans 14 residues. CDR3: CASSDQTDTDTQYF. The CDR3 region has the DNA TGCGCCAGCAGTGATCAGACAGACACAGATACGCAGTATTTT.

In its sample, this clonotype was seen many times. V and J are TRBV2 and TRBJ1-2; tentative D call: TRBD1 (5 bases). Germline CDR1 SNHLY, CDR2 FYNNEI. There are 12 residues in the CDR3. Trimming took off 10 bases at V and 1 base at J, with 10 bases between the two ends. The CDR3 region has the DNA TGTGCCACCCTGACAGATAACTATGGCTACACCTTC. Protein product: CATLTDNYGYTF.

J is TRBJ2-2 and V is TRBV12-3 or TRBV12-4, with TRBD1 matching over 9 bases. J was trimmed by 3 bases and V by 3 bases; bases with no gene match: 2. The CDR3 loop spans 15 amino acids. In DNA, the CDR3 is TGTGCCAGCAGTTTTCGGACAGGGGACACCGGGGAGCTGTTTTTT. Protein product: CASSFRTGDTGELFF.

The chain uses TRBV28 and TRBJ2-5; 9 positions match TRBD1. The CDR3 covers 13 residues. Unmatched junction bases numbered 4, after V lost 8 bases and J lost 3 bases. Germline V lookup: CDR1 MDHEN, CDR2 SYDVKM. CDR3 in amino acids: CASLQGAEETQYF. CDR3 coding DNA: TGTGCCAGCTTACAGGGGGCCGAAGAGACCCAGTACTTC.

The rearrangement joins TRBV18 to TRBJ2-7; TRBD1 is a possible D gene (6 bases). Deletions cut 0 bases from V and 0 bases from J, with 9 bases between. The CDR3 extends over 15 amino acids. The V gene's germline CDR1 is KGHSH and CDR2 LQKENI. Here the CDR3 reads CASSPPNRDSYEQYF. In DNA form, the CDR3 reads TGTGCCAGCTCACCACCTAACAGGGACTCCTACGAGCAGTACTTC.

The V and J genes are TRBV7-2 and TRBJ1-3; D remains ambiguous. The germline V gene encodes CDR1 SGHTA and CDR2 FQGNSA. Trimming shortened V by 7 bases and J by 0 bases, and 13 bases separated the two germline ends. The CDR3 covers 15 residues. In DNA form, the CDR3 reads TGTGCCAGCAACAATAGGACGGACTCTGGAAACACCATATATTTT. The encoded protein is CASNNRTDSGNTIYF.

This rearrangement joins TRBV12-3 or TRBV12-4 to TRBJ1-1; 8 bases are shared with TRBD1. The CDR3 is 14 residues long. The V gene end was trimmed by 4 bases and the J gene end by 5 bases; junction bases not matched to a gene: 6. DNA for the CDR3: TGTGCCAGCAGTTCACAGGGGGTGGGGACTGAAGCTTTCTTT. It codes for CASSSQGVGTEAFF.

The chain employs TRBV11-2 and TRBJ1-2, with 8 positions matching TRBD1. Germline trimming cut 5 bases from V and 8 bases from J; bases unmatched to any gene: 13. This CDR3 comprises 15 residues. Germline CDR1 is SGHAT and CDR2 is FQNNGV. CDR3 amino acids: CASSPQPGTGGGYTF. The CDR3 DNA follows: TGTGCCAGCAGCCCCCAACCCGGGACAGGAGGAGGCTACACCTTC.

The chain combines TRBV20-1 with TRBJ2-7; possibly TRBD2 for D (6 bases). The V and J ends lost 3 bases and 5 bases respectively, with 14 bases between them. CDR3 length: 13 residues. Germline loops: CDR1 DFQATT, CDR2 SNEGSKA (reference sequence). The chain's CDR3 is CSARASELHEQYF. CDR3 DNA sequence: TGCAGTGCTAGGGCTAGCGAGTTACACGAGCAGTACTTC.

This clonotype has ten or more counts. V and J are TRBV3-1 and TRBJ1-4, with a weak D call TRBD1 (5 bases). CDR3 length: 15 amino acids. The germline gives CDR1 LGHDT, CDR2 YNNKEL (reference sequence). Trimming took off 6 bases at V and 7 bases at J, with 18 bases between the two ends. The CDR3 sequence is CASSPGLPSPEKLFF. Here the CDR3 DNA reads TGTGCCAGCAGTCCGGGACTCCCGTCTCCTGAAAAACTGTTTTTT.

In its sample, this clonotype was seen a few times. The chain uses TRBV5-1 and TRBJ2-3; perhaps TRBD2 as D (6 bases). Trimming took 1 base from V and 3 from J, leaving 18 bases between them. CDR1 and CDR2 from the germline V gene are SGHRS and YFSETQ. This CDR3 is built from 17 residues. CDR3 DNA: TGCGCCAGCAGCTTGAATACGGGCTTTCGGGGGACAGATACGCAGTATTTT. Translated: CASSLNTGFRGTDTQYF.

This rearrangement joins TRBV5-4 to TRBJ1-1; a possible D gene is TRBD1 (6 bases). This CDR3 spans 18 amino acids. V was pared by 3 bases and J by 5 bases, with 26 bases between. CDR1 SGHNT and CDR2 YYREEE come from the germline V gene (reference sequence). CDR3 sequence (DNA): TGTGCCAGCAGCTCGGCCCAGAGGGGACATTCCTCTGAAACTGAAGCTTTCTTT. Translation: CASSSAQRGHSSETEAFF. Full variable domain (missing parts from reference TRBV5-4 and TRBJ1-1): ETGVTQSPTHLIKTRGQQVTLRCSSQSGHNTVSWYQQALGQGPQFIFQYYREEENGRGNFPPRFSGLQFPNYSSELNVNALELDDSALYLCASSSAQRGHSSETEAFFGQGTRLTVV.

V and J are TRBV27 and TRBJ1-5, with 7 nucleotides matching TRBD1. Unmatched junction bases numbered 5, after V lost 6 bases and J lost 0 bases. CDR3 length equals 15 residues. Germline loops: CDR1 MNHEY, CDR2 SMNVEV (reference sequence). CDR3 nucleotide sequence: TGTGCCAGCAGGGACAGGTATTCTAGCAATCAGCCCCAGCATTTT. Translating gives CASRDRYSSNQPQHF.

This clonotype was observed a handful of times. This sequence joins TRBV24-1 and TRBJ1-1; D may be TRBD1 (5 bases). The CDR3 has 16 amino acids. Germline lookup yields CDR1 KGHDR and CDR2 SFDVKD. Trimming took 3 bases from V and 3 from J, leaving 16 bases between them. The CDR3 loop reads CATSDVGRGWDTEAFF. CDR3 nucleotide sequence: TGTGCCACCAGTGATGTGGGACGAGGGTGGGACACTGAAGCTTTCTTT.

The genes are TRBV5-4 and TRBJ2-4, with TRBD1 matching 8 bases. CDR3 length: 14 residues. The junction had 3 bases not matched to a gene; V was cut back by 4 bases and J by 3 bases. From germline, CDR1 is SGHNT and CDR2 YYREEE (reference sequence). The DNA of the CDR3 is TGTGCCAGCAGCCAGACAGGGGACAAAAACATTCAGTACTTC. This gives the protein CASSQTGDKNIQYF.